This T cell receptor beta chain originates from a study of OX40 agonist ivuxolimab in advanced cancers. Study at large: Hepatocellular carcinoma, melanoma, renal cell or head and neck cancer was diagnosed in the dose-escalation patients. The dose-escalation cohort was just under 85% male, with a mean age of around 60 years, ranging about 23 to 90. General study results and limits: Certain nonresponding patients likewise had low normalized T-cell clonal expansion. CD4+ and CD8+ blood T cells expanded clonally by week 6 at 0.1 to 3.0 mg/kg.

Germline CDR1 and CDR2: KGHSH and LQKENI. V was clipped by 1 base and J by 10 bases; unmatched bases: 11. CDR3 length: 16 residues. Concerning this clone itself: Its antigen is not identified.

Some clones are missing from TCRdb's copy, which holds only in-frame ones; the method was immunoSEQ multiplex PCR. The table lists roughly 35,000 clones, about nine tenths of them singletons. Material: CD4+ or CD8+ T cells sorted from blood, obtained in a trial of the OX40 agonist ivuxolimab. The receptor was derived from an adult with an advanced solid tumor such as melanoma, head and neck, liver or kidney cancer. The chain recombines TRBV18 with TRBJ2-1; 9 nucleotides match TRBD2. DNA for the CDR3: TGTGCCAGCTCACCACTAGGACTAGCGCCACGTGGCGAGCAGTTCTTC. Translating gives CASSPLGLAPRGEQFF.